These 8 T cell receptor beta chains were all obtained from the same sample, sequenced in a study of CD8+CD57+ T cells in acquired aplastic anemia. TCR beta VDJ combinations and CDR3 sequences were profiled from genomic DNA. TCRdb re-called the reads through MiXCR, storing one row per CDR3 protein. The sample holds 150,000 to 200,000 distinct CDR3 sequences, about 48% seen once. Sample: sorted CD4+, CD8+, or CD8+CD57+ T cells (not recorded which) from PBMCs. Receptors were obtained from a human donor in good health.

This chain uses TRBV7-3 with TRBJ2-7; a weak D match, TRBD2 (5 bases). Germline V gene sequence: CDR1 SGHTA, CDR2 FQGTGA. CDR3 length equals 14 residues. The V gene lost 5 bases and the J gene lost 4 bases, with 15 bases spanning the gap. The chain's CDR3 is CASSLRTDEYEQYF. For the CDR3, the DNA is TGTGCCAGCAGCCTCAGGACTGACGAGTACGAGCAGTACTTC.

CDR3 in DNA: TGTGCCACCAGTGATTCGGACAGGGGGAAGGGTGGCTACACCTTC. Its protein is CATSDSDRGKGGYTF. The chain is built from TRBV24-1 and TRBJ1-2, with TRBD1 matching over 10 bases. The CDR3 has 15 amino acids. Germline-derived CDR1 and CDR2 are KGHDR and SFDVKD. Trimming cost V 2 bases and J 7 bases; bases outside gene matches: 6.

In the case of this clonotype: The conserved phenylalanine or tryptophan normally closing the CDR3 is absent here, so this likely arose from a read error. V and J are TRBV7-2 and TRBJ1-1; D is unresolved. This CDR3 spans 12 amino acids. Trimming left V 10 bases short and J 1 base short, with 10 bases between. Germline V gene lookup returns CDR1 SGHTA and CDR2 FQGNSA. The CDR3 sequence: CAIELPNTEAFL. In DNA, the CDR3 is TGTGCCATTGAGCTACCGAACACTGAAGCTTTCCTT.

Remarks on this clonotype: Given a much more abundant clone one base away, this may be a read error. This sequence joins TRBV6-5 and TRBJ2-7; TRBD2 matches 8 bases. The CDR3 contains 14 residues. Germline V gives CDR1 MNHEY, CDR2 SVGAGI. The CDR3 is CASNYRGGLYEQYF. The CDR3 nucleotides are TGTGCCAGCAATTACCGGGGGGGCCTCTACGAGCAGTACTTC.

The V gene is TRBV3-1, the J gene TRBJ1-6; TRBD1 aligns across 10 bases. The germline gives CDR1 LGHDT, CDR2 YNNKEL (reference sequence). With V trimmed by 1 base and J by 7 bases, 4 bases remained unmatched. The CDR3 runs to 16 residues. CDR3: CASSQAGTGVNSPLHF. The CDR3 DNA reads TGTGCCAGCAGCCAAGCCGGGACAGGGGTCAATTCACCCCTCCACTTT.

V is TRBV19 and J is TRBJ1-6, with D tentatively TRBD1 (5 bases). Trimming stripped 5 bases from V and 7 bases from J, with 15 bases between. Per the germline V gene, CDR1 is LNHDA and CDR2 is SQIVND (reference sequence). The CDR3 length is 15 residues. CDR3 DNA: TGTGCCAGTAGTCGTCGGGGCCAACGAAATTCACCCCTCCACTTT. Translated, it gives CASSRRGQRNSPLHF.

This clonotype has ten or more counts. V and J are TRBV2 and TRBJ2-7, with a possible D match to TRBD1 (7 bases). CDR1 and CDR2 from the germline V gene are SNHLY and FYNNEI. This CDR3 has 16 amino acids. V lost 2 bases and J 0 bases, leaving 14 bases between the germline ends. The CDR3 DNA reads TGTGCCAGCAGTGAACCTACCAGGGGGGCCTCCTACGAGCAGTACTTC. This translates into CASSEPTRGASYEQYF.

The rearrangement joins TRBV29-1 to TRBJ2-1; 10 nucleotides line up with TRBD2. This CDR3 is 15 amino acids long. The V gene's germline CDR1 is SQVTM and CDR2 ANQGSEA. Trimming cost V 5 bases and J 0 bases; bases outside gene matches: 4. CDR3 nucleotides: TGCAGCGTTCGGACTAGCGGTAGCTCCTACAATGAGCAGTTCTTC. Its translation: CSVRTSGSSYNEQFF.